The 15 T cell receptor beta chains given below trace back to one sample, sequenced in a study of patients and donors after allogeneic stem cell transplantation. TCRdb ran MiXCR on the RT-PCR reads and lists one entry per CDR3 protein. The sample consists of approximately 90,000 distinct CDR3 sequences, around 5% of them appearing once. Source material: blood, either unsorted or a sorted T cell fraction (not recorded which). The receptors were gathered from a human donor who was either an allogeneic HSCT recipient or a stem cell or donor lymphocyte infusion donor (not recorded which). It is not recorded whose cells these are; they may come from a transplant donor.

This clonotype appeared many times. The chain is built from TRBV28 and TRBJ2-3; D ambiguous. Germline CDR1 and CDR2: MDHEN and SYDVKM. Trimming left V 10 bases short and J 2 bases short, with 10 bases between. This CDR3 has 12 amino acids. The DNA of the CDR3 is TGTGCCACCGTTCCACTCACAGATACGCAGTATTTT. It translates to CATVPLTDTQYF.

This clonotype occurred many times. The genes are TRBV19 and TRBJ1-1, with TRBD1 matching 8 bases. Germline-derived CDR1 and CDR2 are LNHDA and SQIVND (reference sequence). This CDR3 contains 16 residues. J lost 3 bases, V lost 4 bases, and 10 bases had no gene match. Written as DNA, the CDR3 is TGTGCCAGTAGTACGCCTCTCAGGGGGCAGGACACTGAAGCTTTCTTT. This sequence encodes CASSTPLRGQDTEAFF. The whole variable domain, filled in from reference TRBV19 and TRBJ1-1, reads DGGITQSPKYLFRKEGQNVTLSCEQNLNHDAMYWYRQDPGQGLRLIYYSQIVNDFQKGDIAEGYSVSREKKESFPLTVTSAQKNPTAFYLCASSTPLRGQDTEAFFGQGTRLTVV.

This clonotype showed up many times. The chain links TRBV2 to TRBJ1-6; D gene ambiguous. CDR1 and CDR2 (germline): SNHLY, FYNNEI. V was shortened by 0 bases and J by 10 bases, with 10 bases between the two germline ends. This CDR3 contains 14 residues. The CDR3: CASSEANRRSPLHF. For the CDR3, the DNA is TGTGCCAGCAGTGAAGCGAATAGGCGATCACCCCTCCACTTT.

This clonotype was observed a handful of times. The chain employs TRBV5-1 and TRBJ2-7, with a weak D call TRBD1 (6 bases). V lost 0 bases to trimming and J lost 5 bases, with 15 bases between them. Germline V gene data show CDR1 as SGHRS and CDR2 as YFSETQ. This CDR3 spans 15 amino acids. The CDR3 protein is CASSLATTGTDEQYF. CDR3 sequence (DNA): TGCGCCAGCAGCTTGGCCACCACAGGGACGGACGAGCAGTACTTC.

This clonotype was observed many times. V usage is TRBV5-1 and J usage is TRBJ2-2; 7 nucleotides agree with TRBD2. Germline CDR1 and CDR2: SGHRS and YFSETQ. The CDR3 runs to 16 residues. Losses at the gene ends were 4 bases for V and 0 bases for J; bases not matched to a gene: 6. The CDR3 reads CASSLGLVANTGELFF. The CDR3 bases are TGCGCCAGCAGCCTAGGACTAGTCGCGAACACCGGGGAGCTGTTTTTT.

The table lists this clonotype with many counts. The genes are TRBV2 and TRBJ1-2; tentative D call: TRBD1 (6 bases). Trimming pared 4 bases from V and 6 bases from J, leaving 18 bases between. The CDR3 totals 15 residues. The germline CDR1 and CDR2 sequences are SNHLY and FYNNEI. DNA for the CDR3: TGTGCCAGCAGTGTTAGGGGAGGGGGATTCGATGGCTACACCTTC. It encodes CASSVRGGGFDGYTF.

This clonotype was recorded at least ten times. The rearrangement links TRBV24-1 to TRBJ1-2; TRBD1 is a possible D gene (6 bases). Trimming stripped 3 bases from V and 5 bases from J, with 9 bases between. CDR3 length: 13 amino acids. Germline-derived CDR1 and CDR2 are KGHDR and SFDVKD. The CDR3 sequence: CATSDQTGYGYTF. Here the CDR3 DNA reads TGTGCCACCAGTGATCAAACAGGGTATGGCTACACCTTC.

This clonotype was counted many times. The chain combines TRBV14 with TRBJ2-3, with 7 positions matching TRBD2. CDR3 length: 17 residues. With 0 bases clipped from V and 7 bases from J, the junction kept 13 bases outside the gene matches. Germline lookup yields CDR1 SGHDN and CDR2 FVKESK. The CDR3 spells CASSQDPFSGTRHTQYF. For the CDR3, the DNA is TGTGCCAGCAGCCAAGATCCCTTCAGCGGGACGAGACATACGCAGTATTTT.

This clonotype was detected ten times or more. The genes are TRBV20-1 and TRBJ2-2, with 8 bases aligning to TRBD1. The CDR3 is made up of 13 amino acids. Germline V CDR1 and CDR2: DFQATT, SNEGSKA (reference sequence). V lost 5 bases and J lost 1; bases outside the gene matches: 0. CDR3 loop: CSAGQGNTGELFF. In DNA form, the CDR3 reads TGCAGTGCTGGACAGGGGAACACCGGGGAGCTGTTTTTT.

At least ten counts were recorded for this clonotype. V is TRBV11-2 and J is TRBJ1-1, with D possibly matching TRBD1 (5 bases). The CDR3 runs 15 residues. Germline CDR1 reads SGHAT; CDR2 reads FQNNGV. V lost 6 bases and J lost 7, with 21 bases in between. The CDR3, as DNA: TGTGCCAGCAGTCCTCGGACAAGACAAGACAGTGAAGCTTTCTTT. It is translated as CASSPRTRQDSEAFF.

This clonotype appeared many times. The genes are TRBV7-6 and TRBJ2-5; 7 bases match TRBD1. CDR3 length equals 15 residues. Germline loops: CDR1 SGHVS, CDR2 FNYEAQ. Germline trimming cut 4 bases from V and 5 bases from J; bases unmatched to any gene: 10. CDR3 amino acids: CASSSIDRARETQYF. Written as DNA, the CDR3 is TGTGCCAGCAGCTCTATCGACAGGGCACGGGAGACCCAGTACTTC.

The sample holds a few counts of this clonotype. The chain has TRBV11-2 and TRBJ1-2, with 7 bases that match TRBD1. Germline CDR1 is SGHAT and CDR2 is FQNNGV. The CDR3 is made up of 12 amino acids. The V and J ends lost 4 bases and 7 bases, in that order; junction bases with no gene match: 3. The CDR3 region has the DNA TGTGCCAGCAGCTCCAACAGGGGTGGCTACACCTTC. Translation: CASSSNRGGYTF.

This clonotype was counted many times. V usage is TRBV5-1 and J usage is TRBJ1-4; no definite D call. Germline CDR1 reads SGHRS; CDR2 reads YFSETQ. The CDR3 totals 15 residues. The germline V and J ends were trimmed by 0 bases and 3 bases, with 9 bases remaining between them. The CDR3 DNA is TGCGCCAGCAGCTTGGACCCAAAGGCTAATGAAAAACTGTTTTTT. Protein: CASSLDPKANEKLFF. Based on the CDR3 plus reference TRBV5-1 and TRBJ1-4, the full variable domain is KAGVTQTPRYLIKTRGQQVTLSCSPISGHRSVSWYQQTPGQGLQFLFEYFSETQRNKGNFPGRFSGRQFSNSRSEMNVSTLELGDSALYLCASSLDPKANEKLFFGSGTQLSVL.

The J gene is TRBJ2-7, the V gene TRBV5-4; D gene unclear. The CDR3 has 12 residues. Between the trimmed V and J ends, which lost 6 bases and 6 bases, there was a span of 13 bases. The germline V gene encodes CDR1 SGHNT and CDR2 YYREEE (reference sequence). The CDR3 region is CASTERKGEQYF. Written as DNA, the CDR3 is TGTGCCAGCACCGAAAGAAAGGGCGAGCAGTACTTC.

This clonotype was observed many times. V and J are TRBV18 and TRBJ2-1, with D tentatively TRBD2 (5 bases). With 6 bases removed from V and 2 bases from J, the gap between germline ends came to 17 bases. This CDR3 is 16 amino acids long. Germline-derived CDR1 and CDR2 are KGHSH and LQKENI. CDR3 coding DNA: TGTGCCAGCTCGCCCCCCCAGGTGGGAGCCTACAATGAGCAGTTCTTC. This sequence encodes CASSPPQVGAYNEQFF. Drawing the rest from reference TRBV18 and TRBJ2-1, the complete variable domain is NAGVMQNPRHLVRRRGQEARLRCSPMKGHSHVYWYRQLPEEGLKFMVYLQKENIIDESGMPKERFSAEFPKEGPSILRIQQVVRGDSAAYFCASSPPQVGAYNEQFFGPGTRLTVL.